One sample yielded the 30 T cell receptor beta chains listed below, sequenced in a study of tumor and adjacent non-tumor tissue in lung cancer. TCRbeta libraries were built with three rounds of nested PCR, modified from ARM-PCR. MiXCR was run by TCRdb on the multiplex PCR reads, yielding one entry per CDR3 protein. The table lists roughly 90,000 distinct CDR3 sequences, approximately 73% of them singletons. The template was RNA from unsorted bulk tissue. More than 3 cm separated this lung sample from the edge of the tumor. The specimen was distant non-tumor lung tissue. The receptors stem from a woman in her fifties or sixties with non-small cell lung cancer.

Note on this clonotype: A junction boundary mismatches the germline segment, possibly from a read error. J is TRBJ1-4 and V is TRBV12-3 or TRBV12-4; TRBD1 might be the D (5 bases). This CDR3 is built from 14 residues. This chain's CDR3 is CARSLEAGTEKLYF. The DNA of the CDR3 is TGTGCCAGAAGTTTAGAAGCAGGGACTGAAAAACTGTATTTT.

About this clonotype: Germline and junction disagree at one end, which may indicate a read error. This chain uses TRBV4-1 with TRBJ1-2; 7 bases match TRBD1. Germline CDR1 and CDR2: MGHRA and YSYEKL. The CDR3 runs to 15 residues. The CDR3 loop reads CASGRRQGNDYGYTF. CDR3 in DNA: TGTGCCAGCGGCCGCCGACAGGGAAATGACTATGGCTACACCTTC.

This clonotype was counted a single time. The chain recombines TRBV11-2 with TRBJ2-3; TRBD2 matches 7 bases. CDR1 SGHAT and CDR2 FQNNGV come from the germline V gene. The CDR3 totals 17 residues. V trimming: 3 bases; J trimming: 2 bases; junction bases outside the gene matches: 11. In DNA form, the CDR3 reads TGTGCCAGCAGCTTCTCCGGGACTACCGGATACACAGATACGCAGTATTTT. Translating it yields CASSFSGTTGYTDTQYF.

In regard to this clonotype: At one of its ends the junction is not consistent with the germline gene, which may arise from a read error. The chain couples TRBV6-1 to TRBJ2-7; D gene uncertain. Germline V gene data show CDR1 as MNHNS and CDR2 as SASEGT. The CDR3 consists of 15 residues. The CDR3: CVSTLLRDRVYEQYF. The CDR3 DNA follows: TGTGTCAGCACACTCCTACGAGATAGGGTTTACGAGCAGTACTTC.

This clonotype was observed a handful of times. A much larger clone lies a single base off, so this may be a read error. V is TRBV10-2 and J is TRBJ2-3; D uncertain. Germline V gene data show CDR1 as WSHSY and CDR2 as SAAADI. This CDR3 comprises 15 residues. The ends were cut back, 4 bases at V and 2 bases at J, with 13 bases in the middle. This CDR3 is CASSGQRRDTDTQYF. In DNA, the CDR3 is TGCGCCAGCAGTGGCCAGCGCAGAGACACAGATACGCAGTATTTT.

The chain couples TRBV6-5 to TRBJ2-3, with a tentative D call TRBD2 (5 bases). V shed 10 bases and J shed 0 bases, with 20 bases lying between them. The length of the CDR3 is 16 residues. Germline V lookup: CDR1 MNHEY, CDR2 SVGAGI. The CDR3 DNA reads as TGTGCCATCAATCACTCTTCCAGCGGAAGCACAGATACGCAGTATTTT. Protein product: CAINHSSSGSTDTQYF.

This clonotype appeared a single time. Germline and junction disagree at one end, which may indicate a read error. The genes are TRBV29-1 and TRBJ2-5, with TRBD1 as a possible D gene (5 bases). The CDR3 runs to 14 residues. Germline CDR1 and CDR2: SQVTM and ANQGSEA. In DNA form, the CDR3 reads TGCAGCGCTGCGTCAGGGTCGGTGTCGGAGACCCTGTGCTTC. Its protein is CSAASGSVSETLCF. Based on the CDR3 plus reference TRBV29-1 and TRBJ2-5, the full variable domain is SAVISQKPSRDICQRGTSLTIQCQVDSQVTMMFWYRQQPGQSLTLIATANQGSEATYESGFVIDKFPISRPNLTFSTLTVSNMSPEDSSIYLCSAASGSVSETLCFGPGTRLLVL.

This clonotype was seen repeatedly, ten times or more. This sequence joins TRBV30 and TRBJ1-2, with a tentative D call TRBD1 (6 bases). V was pared by 8 bases and J by 4 bases, with 14 bases between. Germline CDR1 and CDR2: GTSNPN and SVGIG (reference sequence). The CDR3 runs to 12 residues. Here the CDR3 DNA reads TGTGCCCGATCGACAGGAATCTATGGCTACACCTTC. As protein: CARSTGIYGYTF.

The count of this clonotype is one. Because the CDR3 is missing its conserved closing phenylalanine or tryptophan, this is likely a read error. The DNA is left out, because the CDR3 cannot be placed on it with certainty; the CDR3 is given as TCRdb lists it. The V gene is TRBV5-4, the J gene TRBJ2-1. Ends included, the CDR3 has 13 residues. Germline V gene data show CDR1 as SGHNT and CDR2 as YYREEE (reference sequence). CDR3 in amino acids: CASSLWSADEQLL.

The chain is built from TRBV6-1 and TRBJ2-7, with TRBD2 as a possible D gene (6 bases). CDR1 is MNHNS, CDR2 SASEGT, per germline. There are 15 residues in the CDR3. The CDR3 loop is CANSSRDGGTYEQYV. Written as DNA, the CDR3 is TGTGCCAACAGTAGCCGAGACGGGGGAACTTACGAGCAGTACGTC.

This clonotype was counted a few times. The chain employs TRBV20-1 and TRBJ2-3; TRBD2 matches at 8 bases. In germline, CDR1 is DFQATT, CDR2 SNEGSKA (reference sequence). The CDR3 is 12 amino acids. The CDR3: CIVSGTIDTQYF. CDR3 coding DNA: TGCATTGTTAGCGGGACCATAGATACGCAGTATTTT.

A remark on this clonotype: This is likely a read error, given that the CDR3 carries no conserved phenylalanine or tryptophan at its end. The chain combines TRBV6-1 with TRBJ2-6; the match to TRBD2 covers 7 bases. This CDR3 contains 15 residues. Per germline, CDR1 MNHNS and CDR2 SASEGT. The CDR3 loop reads CAGGGGPNGASVLTL. The DNA of the CDR3 is TGTGCCGGCGGCGGGGGACCTAATGGGGCCAGCGTCCTGACTCTC.

The chain uses TRBV10-3 and TRBJ2-7, with 8 bases matching TRBD2. This CDR3 spans 16 amino acids. V was clipped by 6 bases and J by 0 bases; unmatched bases: 10. Germline V gene lookup returns CDR1 ENHRY and CDR2 SYGVKD. The CDR3 reads CAIRGDPSGCSYEQYF. CDR3 nucleotides: TGTGCCATCAGGGGAGATCCTAGCGGGTGCTCCTACGAGCAGTACTTC.

As concerns this clonotype: Because it lacks the conserved phenylalanine or tryptophan at the end, this CDR3 is likely a read error. The chain links TRBV11-2 to TRBJ2-5; tentatively, D is TRBD2 (6 bases). The germline gives CDR1 SGHAT, CDR2 FQNNGV. The length of the CDR3 is 15 residues. V was cut by 5 bases and J by 4 bases, with 17 bases left in between. The CDR3: CASSPRVAERETQYL. DNA of the CDR3: TGTGCCAGCAGCCCCCGAGTAGCGGAGCGAGAGACCCAGTACCTC.

This clonotype appeared many times. The J gene is TRBJ1-3, the V gene TRBV6-6, with unresolved D. The germline gives CDR1 MNHNY, CDR2 SVGAGI (reference sequence). This CDR3 comprises 14 residues. V was cut by 5 bases and J by 1 base, with 9 bases left in between. The CDR3 is CASSEGISGNTIYF. Here the CDR3 DNA reads TGTGCCAGCAGTGAAGGGATTTCTGGAAACACCATATATTTT.

With respect to this clonotype: A much larger clone sits a single nucleotide away, making a read error possible. CDR3 loop: CSAGDPGQSSYEQYF. The CDR3 region has the DNA TGCAGTGCTGGAGATCCGGGACAGTCTTCCTACGAGCAGTACTTC. This chain joins TRBV20-1 and TRBJ2-7, with TRBD1 matching over 7 bases. Germline CDR1 reads DFQATT; CDR2 reads SNEGSKA (reference sequence). The CDR3 runs to 15 residues.

Note on this clonotype: An end of the junction does not agree with germline; a read error may underlie this. The V call is TRBV5-5, the J call TRBJ2-3, with D possibly matching TRBD2 (6 bases). The CDR3 covers 16 residues. Germline assignment: CDR1 SGHKS and CDR2 YYEKEE (reference sequence). CDR3 DNA sequence: TGTGGCAGCAGGCACCCACACGGACTACCTACAGATACGCAGTATTTT. Translating it yields CGSRHPHGLPTDTQYF.

V is TRBV25-1 and J is TRBJ2-2; either TRBD1 or TRBD2 may fit D (7 bases each). The CDR3 covers 14 residues. V lost 9 bases to trimming and J lost 6 bases, with 17 bases between them. Per the germline V gene, CDR1 is MGHDK and CDR2 is SYGVNS. For the CDR3, the DNA is TGTGCCAGTAGGGGGCAGGGAGGGTCCGGGGAGCTGTTTTTT. The encoded protein is CASRGQGGSGELFF.

A word on this clonotype: A junction end diverges from the germline sequence, so it may reflect a read error. The J gene is TRBJ1-3, the V gene TRBV28; tentatively, D is TRBD1 (5 bases). In germline, CDR1 is MDHEN, CDR2 SYDVKM. The CDR3 has 15 residues. CDR3 protein: CASSIGTGSGNTIYF. The CDR3 coding sequence is TGTGCCAGCAGTATCGGGACGGGCTCTGGAAACACCATATACTTT.

The V call is TRBV5-5, the J call TRBJ2-7; possibly TRBD1 for D (6 bases). CDR3 length: 13 amino acids. V was cut by 4 bases and J by 4 bases, with 12 bases left in between. Per the germline V gene, CDR1 is SGHKS and CDR2 is YYEKEE (reference sequence). The CDR3 region has the DNA TGTGCCAGCAGCGGGGGACAAATGTACGAGCAGTACTTC. Translation gives CASSGGQMYEQYF.

As to this clonotype: Since no conserved phenylalanine or tryptophan closes the CDR3, a read error is the likely cause. No DNA is shown, since the ends of the CDR3 on it are uncertain; the CDR3 is the one TCRdb lists. The rearrangement links TRBV7-9 to TRBJ2-2; the table's D call, TRBD1, was not checked against the DNA. Including both end residues, the CDR3 is 15 amino acids long. CDR1 is SEHNR and CDR2 is FQNEAQ in the germline V gene (reference sequence). This CDR3 reads CASSSGTFNTGELFI.

To note about this clonotype: One junction end does not reproduce the germline sequence, and a read error may be involved. This chain connects TRBV12-3 or TRBV12-4 to TRBJ2-1; 8 bases align to TRBD2. This CDR3 has 17 amino acids. The CDR3 here is CASSLLNLTGGPHEQFF. The DNA for the CDR3 is TGTGCCAGCAGTTTGCTTAATCTAACGGGAGGGCCTCATGAGCAATTCTTC.

As regards this clonotype: A junction end diverges from the germline sequence, so it may reflect a read error. This sequence joins TRBV6-1 and TRBJ2-3; D perhaps matches TRBD2 (6 bases). The length of the CDR3 is 15 residues. Germline V gene sequence: CDR1 MNHNS, CDR2 SASEGT. CDR3 in DNA: TGTGTCAGCAGTGAAGATACAGGAGGGGCAGATACGCAGTATTTT. Its protein product is CVSSEDTGGADTQYF.

This clonotype was found many times. This chain connects TRBV28 to TRBJ1-5; 7 bases map to TRBD1. Germline V gene data show CDR1 as MDHEN and CDR2 as SYDVKM. The CDR3 is 14 residues long. V shed 3 bases, J shed 6 bases, and the junction held 5 bases outside the gene matches. Here the CDR3 DNA reads TGTGCCAGCAGTTTTCACAGGGACAGTCAGCCCCAGCATTTT. It specifies CASSFHRDSQPQHF.

Turning to this clonotype: It may be a read error: a sequence one base away is much more abundant. This chain connects TRBV27 to TRBJ2-1, with a tentative D call TRBD2 (5 bases). The CDR3 runs 15 residues. V gave up 5 bases and J gave up 3 bases, with 14 bases separating them. Per the germline V gene, CDR1 is MNHEY and CDR2 is SMNVEV (reference sequence). The CDR3 is CASSPIARLYNEQFF. As DNA, the CDR3 is TGTGCCAGCAGTCCAATAGCGAGACTCTACAATGAGCAGTTCTTC.

This clonotype was seen a handful of times. A much more abundant neighbour one base away suggests this may be a read error. The CDR3 does not close with the conserved phenylalanine or tryptophan, likely indicating a read error. This sequence joins TRBV20-1 and TRBJ2-3, with no clear D. The V gene lost 0 bases and the J gene lost 2 bases, with 15 bases spanning the gap. From germline, CDR1 is DFQATT and CDR2 SNEGSKA (reference sequence). CDR3 length: 16 residues. In DNA form, the CDR3 reads TGCAGTGCTAGAGAGGCAGGCCTATCAACCACAGATACGCAGTATTCT. This encodes CSAREAGLSTTDTQYS.

Note on this clonotype: An end of the junction does not agree with germline; a read error may underlie this. The genes are TRBV11-1 and TRBJ2-6; a weak D match, TRBD1 (5 bases). The CDR3 loop spans 16 amino acids. The V gene's germline CDR1 is SGHAT and CDR2 FQDESV (reference sequence). CDR3: CVSSPPARSGANALTF. CDR3 nucleotides: TGTGTCAGCAGCCCGCCGGCCCGCTCTGGGGCCAACGCCCTGACTTTC.

There are many counts of this clonotype. The gene calls are TRBV20-1 and TRBJ2-1, with 9 positions matching TRBD1. Trimming removed 1 base from V and 10 bases from J; junction bases left unmatched: 5. Germline lookup yields CDR1 DFQATT and CDR2 SNEGSKA (reference sequence). This CDR3 contains 13 residues. CDR3 bases: TGCAGTGCTAGAGTGACAGGGGGTGGAGAGCAGTTCTTC. It specifies CSARVTGGGEQFF.

This clonotype was recorded only once. The J gene is TRBJ2-7, the V gene TRBV24-1; 8 nucleotides align to TRBD2. Germline V gene lookup returns CDR1 KGHDR and CDR2 SFDVKD. This CDR3 is built from 15 residues. The V and J ends lost 5 bases and 6 bases, in that order; junction bases with no gene match: 11. Here the CDR3 reads CATSVKEREIVEQYF. The CDR3 DNA follows: TGTGCCACCAGTGTTAAGGAGCGGGAGATTGTCGAGCAGTACTTC.

A remark on this clonotype: A much larger clone lies one base from this, so it may be a read error. The chain is built from TRBV20-1 and TRBJ2-1, with 7 bases that match TRBD2. Looked up from germline, CDR1 is DFQATT and CDR2 is SNEGSKA (reference sequence). This CDR3 is 14 amino acids long. This CDR3 is CSARSSGDYNAQFF. The CDR3 coding sequence is TGCAGTGCTAGGTCAAGCGGGGACTACAATGCGCAGTTCTTC.